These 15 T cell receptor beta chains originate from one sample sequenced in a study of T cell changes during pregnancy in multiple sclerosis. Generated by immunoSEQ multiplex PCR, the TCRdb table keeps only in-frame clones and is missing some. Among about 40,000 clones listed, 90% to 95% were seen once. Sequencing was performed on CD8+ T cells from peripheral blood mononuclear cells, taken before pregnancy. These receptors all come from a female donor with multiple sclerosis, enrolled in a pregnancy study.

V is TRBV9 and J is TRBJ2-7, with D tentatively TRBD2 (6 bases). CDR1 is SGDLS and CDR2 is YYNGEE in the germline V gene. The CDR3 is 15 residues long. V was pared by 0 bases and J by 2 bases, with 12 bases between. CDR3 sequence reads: CASSVATGDAYEQYF. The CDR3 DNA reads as TGTGCCAGCAGCGTAGCAACGGGAGACGCCTACGAGCAGTACTTC. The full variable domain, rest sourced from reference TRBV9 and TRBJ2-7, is DSGVTQTPKHLITATGQRVTLRCSPRSGDLSVYWYQQSLDQGLQFLIQYYNGEERAKGNILERFSAQQFPDLHSELNLSSLELGDSALYFCASSVATGDAYEQYFGPGTRLTVT.

CDR3: CASSLVSGRNLGTDTQYF. The DNA of the CDR3 is TGTGCCAGCAGCTTAGTTAGCGGGCGGAATTTGGGCACAGATACGCAGTATTTT. This rearrangement joins TRBV7-6 to TRBJ2-3, with 7 bases fitting TRBD2. This CDR3 comprises 18 residues. The ends lost 1 base at V and 1 base at J; junction bases unmatched: 11. CDR1 and CDR2 from the germline V gene are SGHVS and FNYEAQ.

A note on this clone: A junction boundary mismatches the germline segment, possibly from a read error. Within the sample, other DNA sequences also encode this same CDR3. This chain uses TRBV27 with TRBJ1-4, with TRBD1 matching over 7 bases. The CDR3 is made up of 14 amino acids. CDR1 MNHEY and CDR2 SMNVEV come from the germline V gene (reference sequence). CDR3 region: CASSSEDRSEKLFF. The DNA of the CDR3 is TGTGCCAGCAGTTCCGAGGACAGGAGTGAAAAACTATTTTTT.

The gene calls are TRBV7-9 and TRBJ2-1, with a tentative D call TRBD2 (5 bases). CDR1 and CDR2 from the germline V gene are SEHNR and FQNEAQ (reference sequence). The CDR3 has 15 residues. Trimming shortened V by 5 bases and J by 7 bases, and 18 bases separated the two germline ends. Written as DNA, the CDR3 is TGTGCCAGCAGCAACTCTGAATCTAGCATGAATGAGCAGTTCTTC. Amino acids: CASSNSESSMNEQFF.

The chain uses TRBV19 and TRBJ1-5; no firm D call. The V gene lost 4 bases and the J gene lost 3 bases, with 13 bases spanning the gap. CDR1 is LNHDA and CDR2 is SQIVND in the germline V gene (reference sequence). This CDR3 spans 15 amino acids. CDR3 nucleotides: TGTGCCAGTAGTAACCTTACTAATTACAATCAGCCCCAGCATTTT. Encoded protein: CASSNLTNYNQPQHF.

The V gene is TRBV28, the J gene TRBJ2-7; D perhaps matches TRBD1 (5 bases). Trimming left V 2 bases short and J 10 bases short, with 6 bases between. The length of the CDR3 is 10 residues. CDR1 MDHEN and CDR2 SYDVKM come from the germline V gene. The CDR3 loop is CASSLGAQYF. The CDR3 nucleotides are TGTGCCAGCAGTTTAGGGGCCCAGTACTTC. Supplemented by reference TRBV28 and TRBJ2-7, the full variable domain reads DVKVTQSSRYLVKRTGEKVFLECVQDMDHENMFWYRQDPGLGLRLIYFSYDVKMKEKGDIPEGYSVSREKKERFSLILESASTNQTSMYLCASSLGAQYFGPGTRLTVT.

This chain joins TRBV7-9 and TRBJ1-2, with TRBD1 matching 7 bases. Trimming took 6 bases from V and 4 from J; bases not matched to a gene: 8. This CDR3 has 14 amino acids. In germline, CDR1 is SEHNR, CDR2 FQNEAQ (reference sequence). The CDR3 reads CASSPTGESYGYTF. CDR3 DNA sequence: TGTGCCAGCAGTCCAACAGGGGAAAGCTATGGCTACACCTTC.

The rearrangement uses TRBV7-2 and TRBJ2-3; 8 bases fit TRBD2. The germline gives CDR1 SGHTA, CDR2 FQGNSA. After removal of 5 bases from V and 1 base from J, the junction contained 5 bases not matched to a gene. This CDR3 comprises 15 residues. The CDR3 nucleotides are TGTGCCAGCAGCCAACTAGCGGTGGGCACAGATACGCAGTATTTT. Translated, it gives CASSQLAVGTDTQYF.

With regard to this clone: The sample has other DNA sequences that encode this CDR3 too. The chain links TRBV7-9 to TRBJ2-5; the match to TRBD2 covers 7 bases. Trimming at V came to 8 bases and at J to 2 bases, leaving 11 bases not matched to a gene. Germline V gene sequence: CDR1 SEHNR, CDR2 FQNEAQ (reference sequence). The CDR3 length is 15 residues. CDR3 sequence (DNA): TGTGCCAGCTCTCTGGGGGAGGGCCTTCAAGAGACCCAGTACTTC. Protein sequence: CASSLGEGLQETQYF.

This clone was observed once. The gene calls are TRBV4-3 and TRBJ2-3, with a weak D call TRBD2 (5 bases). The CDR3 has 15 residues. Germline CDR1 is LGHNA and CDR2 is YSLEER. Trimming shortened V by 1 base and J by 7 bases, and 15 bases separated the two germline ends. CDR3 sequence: CASSQGQDSKYTQYF. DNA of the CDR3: TGCGCCAGCAGCCAAGGTCAGGACTCCAAATATACGCAGTATTTT.

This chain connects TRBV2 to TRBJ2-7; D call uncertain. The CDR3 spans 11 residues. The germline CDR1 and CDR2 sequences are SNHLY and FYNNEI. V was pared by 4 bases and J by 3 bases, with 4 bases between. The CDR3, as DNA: TGTGCCAGCAGTGGTAACTACGAGCAGTACTTC. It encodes CASSGNYEQYF.

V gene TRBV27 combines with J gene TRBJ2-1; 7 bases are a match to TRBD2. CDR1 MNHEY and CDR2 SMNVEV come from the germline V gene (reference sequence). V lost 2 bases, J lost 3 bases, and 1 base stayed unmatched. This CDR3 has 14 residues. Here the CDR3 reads CASSLLAVYNEQFF. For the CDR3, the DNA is TGTGCCAGCAGTTTACTAGCGGTCTACAATGAGCAGTTCTTC.

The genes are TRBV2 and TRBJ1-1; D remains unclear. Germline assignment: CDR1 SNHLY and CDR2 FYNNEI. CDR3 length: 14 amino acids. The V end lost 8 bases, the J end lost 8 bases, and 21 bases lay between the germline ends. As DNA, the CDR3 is TGTGCCAGCGTAGCCCGGGGTTTTATGGGAGAAGCTTTCTTT. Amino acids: CASVARGFMGEAFF.

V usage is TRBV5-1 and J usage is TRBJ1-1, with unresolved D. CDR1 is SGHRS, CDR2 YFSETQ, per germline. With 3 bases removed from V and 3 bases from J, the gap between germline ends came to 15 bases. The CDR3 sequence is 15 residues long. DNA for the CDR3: TGCGCCAGCAGCTCCTCCAGTCCCCTGGACACTGAAGCTTTCTTT. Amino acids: CASSSSSPLDTEAFF.

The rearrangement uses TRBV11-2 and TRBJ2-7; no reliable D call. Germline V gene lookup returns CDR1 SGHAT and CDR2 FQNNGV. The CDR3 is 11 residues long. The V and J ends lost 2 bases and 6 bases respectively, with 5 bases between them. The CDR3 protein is CASSLTGEQYF. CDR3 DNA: TGTGCCAGCAGCTTAACGGGCGAGCAGTACTTC.